This T cell receptor (beta chain) is drawn from a study of immune evolution from preneoplasia to lung adenocarcinoma. There are a few counts of this clone. Repertoires were generated with immunoSEQ multiplex PCR, while TCRdb's copy carries only in-frame clones and drops some. In the table there are 9,500 to 10,000 clones, more than 70% of which are singletons. The sample taken for sequencing was FFPE minimally invasive lung adenocarcinoma tissue. The TCR comes from a person in their 70s with lung adenocarcinoma. Some clones in this sample may be carry-over from other donors' samples.

As DNA, the CDR3 is TGTGCCAGCAGCTCAATTAAAGTTCTAGCGGGGCTGCCTACCTACGAGCAGTACTTC. This translates into CASSSIKVLAGLPTYEQYF. The chain links TRBV7-8 to TRBJ2-7, with 9 bases matching TRBD2. Per germline, CDR1 SGHVS and CDR2 FQNEAQ. With V trimmed by 4 bases and J by 2 bases, 18 bases remained unmatched. The CDR3 length is 19 residues.